These 24 T cell receptor beta chains came from one sample sequenced in a study of identical twins. TCRdb re-called the 5' RACE reads through MiXCR, storing one row per CDR3 protein. The sample contains 450,000 to 600,000 distinct CDR3 sequences, approximately 20% of which appear only once. A further study also used this sample, focusing on yellow fever vaccine responses in identical twins.

Sequencing was carried out using CD4+ T cells sorted from blood. The source of these receptors is a woman aged 18 to 35 in good health.

Ten or more counts support this clonotype. The V and J genes are TRBV7-2 and TRBJ2-3; TRBD2 agrees at 9 bases. V lost 2 bases to trimming and J lost 0 bases; unmatched junction nucleotides: 12. Germline V gene lookup returns CDR1 SGHTA and CDR2 FQGNSA. The length of the CDR3 is 19 residues. The CDR3 nucleotides are TGTGCCAGCAGCTTAACCCTAGCGGGAATTGGTCGCAGCACAGATACGCAGTATTTT. As protein: CASSLTLAGIGRSTDTQYF.

This clonotype was observed a few times. CDR3 nucleotide sequence: TGTGCCACCAGGAATGGACTATCGGAGAACACCGGGGAGCTGTTTTTT. This translates into CATRNGLSENTGELFF. The rearrangement joins TRBV24-1 to TRBJ2-2; the D gene is possibly TRBD2 (6 bases). Per germline, CDR1 KGHDR and CDR2 SFDVKD. The germline V and J ends were trimmed by 7 bases and 1 base, with 15 bases remaining between them. The CDR3 has 16 amino acids.

The rearrangement links TRBV5-1 to TRBJ2-1, with 7 bases identical to TRBD2. The CDR3 totals 15 residues. J lost 0 bases, V lost 9 bases, and 9 bases had no gene match. The germline V gene encodes CDR1 SGHRS and CDR2 YFSETQ. CDR3 bases: TGCGCCACCCACCCCGGCGGGAGCTCCTACAATGAGCAGTTCTTC. Translation gives CATHPGGSSYNEQFF.

At least ten counts were recorded for this clonotype. The chain joins TRBV20-1 to TRBJ1-5; D remains unclear. The germline gives CDR1 DFQATT, CDR2 SNEGSKA (reference sequence). Between the trimmed V and J ends, which lost 0 bases and 4 bases, there was a span of 7 bases. The CDR3 contains 13 residues. Here the CDR3 reads CSARDSGNQPQHF. The CDR3 nucleotides are TGCAGTGCTAGAGACTCGGGAAATCAGCCCCAGCATTTT.

For this clonotype: Because it lacks the conserved phenylalanine or tryptophan at the end, this CDR3 is likely a read error. J is TRBJ2-7 and V is TRBV12-3 or TRBV12-4; D remains unclear. CDR3 size: 14 residues. V was trimmed by 1 base and J by 2 bases, leaving 9 bases between them. Here the CDR3 reads CASSLEGMAYEQYS. The CDR3 nucleotides are TGTGCCAGCAGTTTAGAAGGCATGGCCTACGAGCAGTACTCC.

V gene TRBV4-2 combines with J gene TRBJ2-1, with D uncertain. There are 13 residues in the CDR3. The V end was cut by 10 bases, the J end by 4 bases, with 14 bases between. The germline CDR1 and CDR2 sequences are LGHNA and YNFKEQ. For the CDR3, the DNA is TGTGCCACTTCATTGGGTCTATACAATGAGCAGTTCTTC. This codes for CATSLGLYNEQFF.

This rearrangement joins TRBV28 to TRBJ2-1; D is unclear. Trimming cost V 5 bases and J 0 bases, with 17 bases left between them. Germline lookup yields CDR1 MDHEN and CDR2 SYDVKM. The CDR3 length is 17 residues. This CDR3 is CASSHRQDLHSYNEQFF. The DNA for the CDR3 is TGTGCCAGCAGTCATCGTCAAGACCTACACTCCTACAATGAGCAGTTCTTC.

This clonotype was seen a handful of times. The genes are TRBV11-1 and TRBJ1-1; D gene uncertain. Trimming removed 1 base at V and 3 bases at J, with 3 bases between. The CDR3 covers 12 residues. From germline, CDR1 is SGHAT and CDR2 FQDESV (reference sequence). The chain's CDR3 is CASSLEDTEAFF. The CDR3 bases are TGTGCCAGCAGCTTAGAGGACACTGAAGCTTTCTTT.

V gene TRBV3-1 combines with J gene TRBJ2-2; 13 bases line up with TRBD2. The CDR3 runs to 17 residues. The germline V gene encodes CDR1 LGHDT and CDR2 YNNKEL (reference sequence). The J segment lost 7 bases and the V segment lost 5 bases, leaving 10 bases of the junction unmatched. CDR3 sequence reads: CASSYTGTSGKYGELFF. CDR3 bases: TGTGCCAGCAGCTACACCGGGACTAGCGGGAAGTACGGGGAGCTGTTTTTT.

This clonotype was seen a handful of times. This chain connects TRBV5-1 to TRBJ2-2; D is unclear. CDR3 length equals 14 residues. The V gene's germline CDR1 is SGHRS and CDR2 YFSETQ. Trimming pared 6 bases from V and 0 bases from J, leaving 9 bases between. CDR3 coding DNA: TGCGCCAGCATCCCAGCACCGAACACCGGGGAGCTGTTTTTT. Amino acid sequence: CASIPAPNTGELFF.

This clonotype was seen only a few times. The V gene is TRBV4-2, the J gene TRBJ1-2; D ambiguous. The CDR3 covers 13 residues. Between the trimmed V and J ends, which lost 5 bases and 7 bases, there was a span of 14 bases. Germline-derived CDR1 and CDR2 are LGHNA and YNFKEQ. CDR3 sequence: CASSSRPGGGYTF. CDR3 in DNA: TGTGCCAGCAGCTCACGACCCGGCGGTGGCTACACCTTC.

Many counts were recorded for this clonotype. This chain links TRBV5-1 with TRBJ2-2; a possible D gene is TRBD2 (7 bases). Germline CDR1 SGHRS, CDR2 YFSETQ. The CDR3 is 14 amino acids. Deletions cut 4 bases from V and 5 bases from J, with 12 bases between. The CDR3 sequence: CASSPGGTTGELFF. The CDR3 bases are TGCGCCAGCAGCCCGGGGGGCACTACCGGGGAGCTGTTTTTT.

This clonotype has just a few counts. The V and J genes are TRBV5-1 and TRBJ1-1; D ambiguous. The CDR3 is 14 residues long. CDR1 and CDR2 (germline): SGHRS, YFSETQ. The germline V and J ends were trimmed by 0 bases and 2 bases, with 8 bases remaining between them. The CDR3 DNA sequence: TGCGCCAGCAGCTTGGAACAGCCAAACACTGAAGCTTTCTTT. Translation gives CASSLEQPNTEAFF.

The J gene is TRBJ2-1, the V gene TRBV6-1; TRBD1 agrees at 7 bases. The CDR3 has 14 amino acids. Per the germline V gene, CDR1 is MNHNS and CDR2 is SASEGT. Trimming cost V 2 bases and J 4 bases; bases outside gene matches: 2. CDR3 bases: TGTGCCAGCAGTGAATACAGGGGATACAATGAGCAGTTCTTC. Amino acid sequence: CASSEYRGYNEQFF.

The chain couples TRBV5-1 to TRBJ1-1, with a tentative D call TRBD1 (5 bases). Germline loops: CDR1 SGHRS, CDR2 YFSETQ. V lost 6 bases to trimming and J lost 1 base, with 13 bases between them. This CDR3 is 14 amino acids long. CDR3 amino acids: CASTKEGSNTEAFF. The CDR3, as DNA: TGCGCCAGCACAAAGGAGGGGTCGAACACTGAAGCTTTCTTT.

The gene calls are TRBV28 and TRBJ2-4; D ambiguous. V was shortened by 6 bases and J by 0 bases, with 24 bases between the two germline ends. This CDR3 has 19 amino acids. Germline CDR1 MDHEN, CDR2 SYDVKM. CDR3 sequence: CASSSQAGLHDLAKNIQYF. CDR3 DNA sequence: TGTGCCAGCAGCTCTCAGGCCGGCCTCCATGATCTAGCCAAAAACATTCAGTACTTC.

This clonotype was recorded a few times. This CDR3 fails to terminate in the conserved phenylalanine or tryptophan, so it likely reflects a read error. The DNA is omitted, as the CDR3 cannot be located on it reliably, and the CDR3 follows TCRdb's listing. The chain couples TRBV5-1 to TRBJ2-7. Germline V lookup: CDR1 SGHRS, CDR2 YFSETQ. The CDR3 comprises 8 residues, both ends counted. CDR3 residues: CASSEPHG.

This clonotype occurred a few times. The genes are TRBV28 and TRBJ2-6; 7 bases agree with TRBD2. Unmatched junction bases numbered 4, after V lost 6 bases and J lost 2 bases. Germline assignment: CDR1 MDHEN and CDR2 SYDVKM. The CDR3 extends over 15 amino acids. CDR3 in DNA: TGTGCCAGCAGCCCCGCGGGGGCTGGGGCCAACGTCCTGACTTTC. Protein product: CASSPAGAGANVLTF.

The V gene is TRBV12-3 or TRBV12-4, the J gene TRBJ1-2; no reliable D call. V shed 7 bases and J shed 6 bases, with 15 bases lying between them. There are 13 residues in the CDR3. In DNA form, the CDR3 reads TGTGCCAGCACGCAAACAGCTTACGATGGCTACACCTTC. This sequence encodes CASTQTAYDGYTF.

This clonotype was observed a few times. The chain carries TRBV12-3 or TRBV12-4 and TRBJ1-1, with D uncertain. V was trimmed by 1 base and J by 7 bases, leaving 7 bases between them. CDR3 length equals 12 residues. Here the CDR3 reads CASSLVTLEAFF. The DNA of the CDR3 is TGTGCCAGCAGTTTAGTAACACTTGAAGCTTTCTTT.

The V and J genes are TRBV12-3 or TRBV12-4 and TRBJ2-7, with D possibly being TRBD1 or TRBD2 (6 bases each). Trimming pared 1 base from V and 4 bases from J, leaving 14 bases between. The CDR3 runs to 15 residues. The CDR3 DNA follows: TGTGCCAGCAGTTTAGGCCTCGGAGGGGGATACGAGCAGTACTTC. The encoded protein is CASSLGLGGGYEQYF.

This rearrangement joins TRBV5-1 to TRBJ2-7, with 11 bases that match TRBD2. The CDR3 totals 14 residues. Germline values: CDR1 SGHRS, CDR2 YFSETQ. Trimming took 0 bases from V and 7 from J; bases not matched to a gene: 3. The CDR3 is CASSLAIAGGEQYF. The CDR3, as DNA: TGCGCCAGCAGCTTGGCGATAGCGGGAGGGGAGCAGTACTTC.

This clonotype was seen a few times. CDR3 nucleotide sequence: TGTGCCAGCAGCTTAGACGGGAGGGCCGGGAATGAGCAGTTCTTC. Amino acids: CASSLDGRAGNEQFF. This chain joins TRBV11-2 and TRBJ2-1; 8 bases line up with TRBD2. The germline V gene encodes CDR1 SGHAT and CDR2 FQNNGV. The CDR3 contains 15 residues. V lost 0 bases and J lost 7; bases outside the gene matches: 5.

The V and J genes are TRBV3-1 and TRBJ2-3; a possible D gene is TRBD2 (6 bases). The V gene lost 4 bases and the J gene lost 3 bases, with 11 bases spanning the gap. Germline V gene sequence: CDR1 LGHDT, CDR2 YNNKEL (reference sequence). This CDR3 is 14 amino acids long. The CDR3 protein is CASSPSGFTDTQYF. The CDR3 nucleotides are TGTGCCAGCAGCCCCAGCGGGTTTACAGATACGCAGTATTTT.